The sequence of this T cell receptor beta chain was determined in a study of early T cells in non-severe SARS-CoV-2 infection. Remarks on this clonotype: What it binds is unknown.

TCRdb recomputed calls from the 5' RACE reads with MiXCR, one row per CDR3 protein. The sample consists of more than 85,000 distinct CDR3 sequences, roughly 12% of them appearing once. From germline, CDR1 is MNHNS and CDR2 SASEGT. The V and J ends lost 4 bases and 1 base respectively, with 10 bases between them. The CDR3 runs 14 residues. Study observations and caveats: Database matching using VDJdb favored anti-spike CD8 responses, with private and CD4 specificities left missing.

The material was whole blood, obtained at baseline. This sequence joins TRBV6-1 and TRBJ1-2; D is unclear. This TCR was sampled from an adult who was a healthcare worker with PCR-confirmed SARS-CoV-2 infection or an uninfected control (not recorded which). The CDR3 nucleotides read TGTGCCAGCAGTGGATTCACAGATAACTATGGCTACACCTTC. This encodes CASSGFTDNYGYTF.